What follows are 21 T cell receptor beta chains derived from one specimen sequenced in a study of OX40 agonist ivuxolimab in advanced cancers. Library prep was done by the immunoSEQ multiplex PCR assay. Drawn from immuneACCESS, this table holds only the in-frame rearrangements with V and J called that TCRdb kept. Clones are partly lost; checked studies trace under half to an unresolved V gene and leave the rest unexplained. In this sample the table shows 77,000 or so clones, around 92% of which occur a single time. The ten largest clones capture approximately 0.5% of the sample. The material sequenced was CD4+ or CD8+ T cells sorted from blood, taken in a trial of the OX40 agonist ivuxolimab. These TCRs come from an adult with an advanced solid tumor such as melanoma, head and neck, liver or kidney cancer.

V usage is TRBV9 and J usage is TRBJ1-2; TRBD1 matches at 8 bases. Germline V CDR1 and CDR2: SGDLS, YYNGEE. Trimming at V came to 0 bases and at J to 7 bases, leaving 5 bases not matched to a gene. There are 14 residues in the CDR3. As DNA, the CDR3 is TGTGCCAGCAGCGTAGATGCAGGGGGCCGTGGCTACACCTTC. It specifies CASSVDAGGRGYTF. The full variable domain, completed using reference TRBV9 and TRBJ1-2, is DSGVTQTPKHLITATGQRVTLRCSPRSGDLSVYWYQQSLDQGLQFLIQYYNGEERAKGNILERFSAQQFPDLHSELNLSSLELGDSALYFCASSVDAGGRGYTFGSGTRLTVV.

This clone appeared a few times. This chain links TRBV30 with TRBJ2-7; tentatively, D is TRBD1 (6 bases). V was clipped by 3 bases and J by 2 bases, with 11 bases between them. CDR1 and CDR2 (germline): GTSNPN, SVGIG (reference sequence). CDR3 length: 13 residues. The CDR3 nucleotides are TGTGCCTGGAGCCGGGACACCGCCTACGAGCAGTACTTC. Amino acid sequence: CAWSRDTAYEQYF.

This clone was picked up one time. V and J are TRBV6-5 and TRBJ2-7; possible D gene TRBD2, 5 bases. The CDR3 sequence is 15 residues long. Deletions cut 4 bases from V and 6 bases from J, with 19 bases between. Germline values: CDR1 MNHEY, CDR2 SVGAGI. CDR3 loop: CASSLAPRVRSEQYF. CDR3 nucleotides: TGTGCCAGCAGTTTAGCGCCTAGAGTTCGCTCCGAGCAGTACTTC.

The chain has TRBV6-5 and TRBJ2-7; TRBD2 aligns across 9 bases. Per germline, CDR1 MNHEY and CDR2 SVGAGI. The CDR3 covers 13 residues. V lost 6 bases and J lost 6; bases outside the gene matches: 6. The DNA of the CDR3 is TGTGCCAGCAGCGGGGCGGGAGGGTCCGAGCAGTACTTC. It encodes CASSGAGGSEQYF.

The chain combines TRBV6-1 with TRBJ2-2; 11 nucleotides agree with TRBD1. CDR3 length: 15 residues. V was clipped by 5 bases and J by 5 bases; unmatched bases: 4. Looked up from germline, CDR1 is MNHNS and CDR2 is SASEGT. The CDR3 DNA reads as TGTGCCAGCAGTAGGGACAGGGGGGGGACCGGGGAGCTGTTTTTT. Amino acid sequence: CASSRDRGGTGELFF.

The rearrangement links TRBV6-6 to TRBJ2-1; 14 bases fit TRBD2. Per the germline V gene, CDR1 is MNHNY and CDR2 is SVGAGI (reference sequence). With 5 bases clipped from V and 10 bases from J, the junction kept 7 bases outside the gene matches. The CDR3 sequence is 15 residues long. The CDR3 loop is CASSPGTSGGGEQFF. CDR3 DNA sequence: TGTGCCAGCAGTCCCGGGACTAGCGGGGGAGGGGAGCAGTTCTTC.

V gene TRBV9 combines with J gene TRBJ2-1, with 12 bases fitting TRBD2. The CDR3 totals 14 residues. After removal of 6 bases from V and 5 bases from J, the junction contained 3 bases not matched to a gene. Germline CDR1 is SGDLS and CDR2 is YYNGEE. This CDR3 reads CASNRLAGDNEQFF. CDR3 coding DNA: TGTGCCAGCAATAGACTAGCGGGAGACAATGAGCAGTTCTTC.

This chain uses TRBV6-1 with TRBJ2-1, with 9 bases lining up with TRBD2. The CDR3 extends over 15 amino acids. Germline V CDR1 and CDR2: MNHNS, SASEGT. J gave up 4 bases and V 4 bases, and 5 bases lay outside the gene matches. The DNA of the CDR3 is TGTGCCAGCAGTGTTGTTAGCGGGAGTTACAATGAGCAGTTCTTC. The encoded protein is CASSVVSGSYNEQFF.

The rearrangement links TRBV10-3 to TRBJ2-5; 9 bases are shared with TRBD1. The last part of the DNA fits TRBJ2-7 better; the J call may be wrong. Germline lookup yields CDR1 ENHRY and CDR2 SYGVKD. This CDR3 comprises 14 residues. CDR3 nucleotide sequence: TGTGCCATCAAGGGGACAGGGAGCTCCTACGAGCAGTACTTC. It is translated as CAIKGTGSSYEQYF.

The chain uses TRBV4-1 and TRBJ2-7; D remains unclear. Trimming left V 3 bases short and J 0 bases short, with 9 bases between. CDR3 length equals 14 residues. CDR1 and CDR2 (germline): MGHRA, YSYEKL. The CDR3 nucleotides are TGCGCCAGCAGCCATGGAGTTCTCTCCTACGAGCAGTACTTC. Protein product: CASSHGVLSYEQYF.

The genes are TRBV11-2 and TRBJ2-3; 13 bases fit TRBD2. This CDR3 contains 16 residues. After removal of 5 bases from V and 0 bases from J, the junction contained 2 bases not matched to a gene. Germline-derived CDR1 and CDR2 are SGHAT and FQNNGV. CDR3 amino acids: CASSPGLAGSTDTQYF. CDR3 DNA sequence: TGTGCCAGCAGCCCGGGACTAGCGGGAAGCACAGATACGCAGTATTTT.

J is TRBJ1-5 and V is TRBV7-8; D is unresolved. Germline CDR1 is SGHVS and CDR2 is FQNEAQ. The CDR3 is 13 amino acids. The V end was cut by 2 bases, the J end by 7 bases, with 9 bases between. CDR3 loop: CASSLQDSQPQHF. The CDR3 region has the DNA TGTGCCAGCAGCTTACAGGATAGCCAGCCCCAGCATTTT. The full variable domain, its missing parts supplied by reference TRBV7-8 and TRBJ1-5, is GAGVSQSPRYKVAKRGQDVALRCDPISGHVSLFWYQQALGQGPEFLTYFQNEAQLDKSGLPSDRFFAERPEGSVSTLKIQRTQQEDSAVYLCASSLQDSQPQHFGDGTRLSIL.

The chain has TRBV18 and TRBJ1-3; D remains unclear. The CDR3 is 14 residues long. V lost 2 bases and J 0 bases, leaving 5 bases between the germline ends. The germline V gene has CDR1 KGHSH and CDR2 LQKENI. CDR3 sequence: CASSPKTSGNTIYF. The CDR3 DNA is TGTGCCAGCTCACCAAAGACCTCTGGAAACACCATATATTTT.

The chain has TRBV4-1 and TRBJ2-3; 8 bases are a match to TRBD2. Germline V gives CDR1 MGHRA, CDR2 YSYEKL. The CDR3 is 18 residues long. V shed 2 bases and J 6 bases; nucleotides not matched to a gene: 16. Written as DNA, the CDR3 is TGCGCCAGCAGCCAAAGTGGGTCTGGGAGCGGGAGAGGTGATACGCAGTATTTT. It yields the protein CASSQSGSGSGRGDTQYF.

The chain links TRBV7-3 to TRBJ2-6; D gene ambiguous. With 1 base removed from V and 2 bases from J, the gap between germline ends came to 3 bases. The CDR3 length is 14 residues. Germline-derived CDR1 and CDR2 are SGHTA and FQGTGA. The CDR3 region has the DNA TGTGCCAGCAGCTTAAGAGCTGGGGCCAACGTCCTGACTTTC. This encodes CASSLRAGANVLTF.

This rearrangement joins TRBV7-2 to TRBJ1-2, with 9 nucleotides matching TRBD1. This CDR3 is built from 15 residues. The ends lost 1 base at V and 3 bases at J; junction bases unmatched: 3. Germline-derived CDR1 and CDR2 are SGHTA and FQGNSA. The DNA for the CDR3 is TGTGCCAGCAGCTTAGTAACAGGGGGCGACTATGGCTACACCTTC. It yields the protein CASSLVTGGDYGYTF.

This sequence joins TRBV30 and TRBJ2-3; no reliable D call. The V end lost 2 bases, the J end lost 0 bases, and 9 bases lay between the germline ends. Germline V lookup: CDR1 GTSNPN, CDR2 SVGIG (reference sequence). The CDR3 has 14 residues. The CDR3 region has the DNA TGTGCCTGGAGTTCAGGCCTCAGCACAGATACGCAGTATTTT. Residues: CAWSSGLSTDTQYF.

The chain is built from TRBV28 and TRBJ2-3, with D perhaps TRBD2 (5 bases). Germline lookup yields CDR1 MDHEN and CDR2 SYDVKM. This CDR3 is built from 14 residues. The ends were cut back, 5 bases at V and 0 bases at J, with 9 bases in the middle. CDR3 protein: CASSVTKSTDTQYF. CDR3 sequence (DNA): TGTGCCAGCAGTGTGACTAAAAGCACAGATACGCAGTATTTT. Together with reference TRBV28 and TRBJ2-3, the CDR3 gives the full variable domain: DVKVTQSSRYLVKRTGEKVFLECVQDMDHENMFWYRQDPGLGLRLIYFSYDVKMKEKGDIPEGYSVSREKKERFSLILESASTNQTSMYLCASSVTKSTDTQYFGPGTRLTVL.

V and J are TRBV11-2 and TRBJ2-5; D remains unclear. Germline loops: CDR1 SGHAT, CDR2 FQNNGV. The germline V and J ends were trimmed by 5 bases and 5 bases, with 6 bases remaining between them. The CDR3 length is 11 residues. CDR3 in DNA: TGTGCCAGCAGCCAACCGGAGACCCAGTACTTC. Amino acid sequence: CASSQPETQYF.

Written as DNA, the CDR3 is TGTGCCAGCAGCTATGGGACTAGCGGACCCTACGAGCAGTACTTC. This sequence encodes CASSYGTSGPYEQYF. V gene TRBV5-5 combines with J gene TRBJ2-7; 11 nucleotides line up with TRBD2. Germline assignment: CDR1 SGHKS and CDR2 YYEKEE (reference sequence). The V and J ends lost 3 bases and 2 bases, in that order; junction bases with no gene match: 4. The CDR3 consists of 15 residues.

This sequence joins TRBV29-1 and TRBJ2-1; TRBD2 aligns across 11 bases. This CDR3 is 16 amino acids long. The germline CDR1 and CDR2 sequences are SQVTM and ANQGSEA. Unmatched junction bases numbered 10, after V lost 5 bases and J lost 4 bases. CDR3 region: CSVLSPTSGAYNEQFF. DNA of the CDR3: TGCAGCGTTTTATCCCCGACTAGCGGGGCTTACAATGAGCAGTTCTTC.